One TCR beta chain is described in this entry. The CDR3 extends over 14 amino acids. Losses at the gene ends were 3 bases for V and 4 bases for J; bases not matched to a gene: 0. Germline CDR1 is MNHEY and CDR2 is SMNVEV (reference sequence). Per the original data handling: Scientists estimated how many nucleated cells there were by amplifying reference gene primers. Produced via immunoSEQ multiplex PCR; TCRdb's table is partial and in-frame only. D and trimming were read from the DNA, whereas the V and J calls and clone size are those reported in that table. This sample has about 140,000 clones, with about 76% found just once. This record comes from a study of blood T cell repertoires in COVID-19. Study-wide background: PBMCs, B-cell-depleted T cells, or T cells provided the cDNA or gDNA that made up the material.

The source is a man aged 80 or over with acute or convalescent COVID-19. The sample taken for sequencing was peripheral blood. The chain uses TRBV27 and TRBJ1-4; 9 bases map to TRBD1. The CDR3 protein is CASSLTGGNEKLFF. The CDR3 region has the DNA TGTGCCAGCAGTTTGACAGGGGGTAATGAAAAACTGTTTTTT.